This TCR beta chain comes out of a study of T cell responses to AZD1222 COVID-19 vaccine. Findings and limits, study-wide: Across spike, vaccine-associated CD4 TCRs were found, dominant at 160-218 and 743-854. Sampling captured repertoires only after the peak T cell response.

Turning to this clone: Its antigen is not known.

Method: immunoSEQ multiplex PCR; TCRdb's copy keeps in-frame clones and lacks some. The table lists around 260,000 clones, approximately 93% of them singletons. The clonotype comes from an adult in good health. The specimen was peripheral blood, collected on day 0 of AZD1222 vaccination.

CDR3 in DNA: TGCGCCAGCAGCCCGGACGGCAGAGTCTACACCTTC. Residues: CASSPDGRVYTF. This rearrangement joins TRBV5-1 to TRBJ1-2; D not certain. The germline V gene has CDR1 SGHRS and CDR2 YFSETQ. V was clipped by 4 bases and J by 10 bases, with 14 bases between them. The CDR3 runs to 12 residues. The full variable domain, completed using reference TRBV5-1 and TRBJ1-2, is KAGVTQTPRYLIKTRGQQVTLSCSPISGHRSVSWYQQTPGQGLQFLFEYFSETQRNKGNFPGRFSGRQFSNSRSEMNVSTLELGDSALYLCASSPDGRVYTFGSGTRLTVV.